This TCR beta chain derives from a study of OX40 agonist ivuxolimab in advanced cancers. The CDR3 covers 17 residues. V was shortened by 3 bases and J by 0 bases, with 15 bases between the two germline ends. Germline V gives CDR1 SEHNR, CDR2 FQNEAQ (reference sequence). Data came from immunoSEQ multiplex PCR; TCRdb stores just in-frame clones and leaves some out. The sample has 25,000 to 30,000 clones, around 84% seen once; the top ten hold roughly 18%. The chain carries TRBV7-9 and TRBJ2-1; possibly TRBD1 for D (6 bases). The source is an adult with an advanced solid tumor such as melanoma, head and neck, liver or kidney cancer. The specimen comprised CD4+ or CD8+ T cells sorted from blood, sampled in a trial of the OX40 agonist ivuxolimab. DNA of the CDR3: TGTGCCAGCAGCTTGGCTCAGGGGCCATACTCCTACAATGAGCAGTTCTTC. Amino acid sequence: CASSLAQGPYSYNEQFF.